Below are 6 T cell receptor beta chains sequenced from a single sample in a study of persistence of HIV-infected CD4 T cells. Sequencing used immunoSEQ version 4 in survey mode. TCRdb keeps only in-frame clones here, not all; method: immunoSEQ multiplex PCR. The sample gives roughly 20,000 clones, 55% to 65% of which show up once; 1.9% is in the top ten. These receptors have no known antigen. Overlapping HIV-1 Gag 15-mer peptides at about 1 ug per peptide per mL were used. Sorting selected CD4+ T cells upregulating both CD40 ligand and CD69. The source was CD4+ T cells sorted from PBMCs after roughly 17-hour stimulation, collected from a patient who received antiretroviral therapy. These receptors were collected from an adult woman with HIV who was CMV-seropositive.

The CDR3 spells CASSFRTSANTGELFF. For the CDR3, the DNA is TGTGCCAGCAGCTTCCGGACTAGCGCGAACACCGGGGAGCTGTTTTTT. This sequence joins TRBV5-6 and TRBJ2-2, with 9 bases lining up with TRBD2. Trimming cost V 2 bases and J 0 bases; bases outside gene matches: 2. CDR3 length equals 16 residues. The germline V gene encodes CDR1 SGHDT and CDR2 YYEEEE.

Relative to its sample, this clone is medium-sized. A junction end diverges from the germline sequence, so it may reflect a read error. The chain carries TRBV7-9 and TRBJ2-2; TRBD2 might be the D (6 bases). Per the germline V gene, CDR1 is SEHNR and CDR2 is FQNEAQ (reference sequence). This CDR3 comprises 14 residues. CDR3 sequence reads: CASSLASGTWELFF. The DNA of the CDR3 is TGTGCCAGCAGCCTAGCGTCGGGGACCTGGGAGCTGTTTTTT.

The sample holds a few counts of this clone. V gene TRBV3-1 (or the pseudogene TRBV3-2) combines with J gene TRBJ1-2; 9 bases agree with TRBD1. Per germline, CDR1 LGHDT and CDR2 YNNKEL (reference sequence). The CDR3 is made up of 14 amino acids. After removal of 4 bases from V and 6 bases from J, the junction contained 6 bases not matched to a gene. CDR3 DNA sequence: TGTGCCAGCAGCCTCTTGGACAGGGGAGATGGCTACACCTTC. Its translation: CASSLLDRGDGYTF.

This clone turned up a few times. V and J are TRBV19 and TRBJ1-6, with no clear D. The CDR3 loop spans 10 amino acids. V gave up 8 bases and J gave up 14 bases, with 10 bases separating them. Germline V gene sequence: CDR1 LNHDA, CDR2 SQIVND (reference sequence). The CDR3 region has the DNA TGTGCCAGTGGTTCTCGAGCCCTCCACTTT. Residues: CASGSRALHF.

This clone was found a few times. This chain links TRBV19 with TRBJ1-1, with D maybe TRBD1 (5 bases). Trimming pared 3 bases from V and 5 bases from J, leaving 16 bases between. This CDR3 is built from 15 residues. Germline CDR1 reads LNHDA; CDR2 reads SQIVND (reference sequence). CDR3 in DNA: TGTGCCAGTAGTATCGGAGGGGCCCCACCAACTGAAGCTTTCTTT. Residues: CASSIGGAPPTEAFF.

V is TRBV29-1 and J is TRBJ2-4; the D gene is possibly TRBD1 (5 bases). V lost 6 bases and J lost 1, with 7 bases in between. CDR1 is SQVTM, CDR2 ANQGSEA, per germline. CDR3 size: 12 residues. This CDR3 reads CSVRAAKNIQYF. The CDR3 DNA sequence: TGCAGCGTCAGGGCCGCCAAAAACATTCAGTACTTC. The complete variable domain, with remaining parts taken from reference TRBV29-1 and TRBJ2-4, reads SAVISQKPSRDICQRGTSLTIQCQVDSQVTMMFWYRQQPGQSLTLIATANQGSEATYESGFVIDKFPISRPNLTFSTLTVSNMSPEDSSIYLCSVRAAKNIQYFGAGTRLSVL.